These 19 T cell receptor beta chains were all obtained from the same sample, sequenced in a study of shared clonotypes between healthy human individuals. The naive CD8 population came from CD45RO-negative cells selected for CCR7, without terminally differentiated effector memory CD45RA+ cells. The table came from immunoSEQ multiplex PCR; TCRdb's copy has only in-frame clones and leaves some out. The sample comprises around 1.9 million clones, more than 85% of which are singletons, and under 2% rests with the top ten. The specimen sequenced was naive CD8+ T cells from PBMCs. The receptors derive from a man younger than 30 in good health. Some clones in this sample may be carry-over from other donors' samples.

A word on this clone: Other DNA sequences in this specimen translate into the identical CDR3. The gene calls are TRBV27 and TRBJ2-7; TRBD2 is a possible D gene (6 bases). V was clipped by 2 bases and J by 2 bases, with 7 bases between them. This CDR3 has 13 residues. The germline V gene has CDR1 MNHEY and CDR2 SMNVEV (reference sequence). In nucleotides, the CDR3 is TGTGCCAGCAGTTTAGGGGGGACCTACGAGCAGTACTTC. Translating gives CASSLGGTYEQYF.

The chain carries TRBV30 and TRBJ2-7; 9 nucleotides align to TRBD2. This CDR3 has 14 amino acids. Germline V gives CDR1 GTSNPN, CDR2 SVGIG (reference sequence). V trimming: 2 bases; J trimming: 7 bases; junction bases outside the gene matches: 9. CDR3 nucleotide sequence: TGTGCCTGGAGTCTGGCTAGCGGGACTAGAGAGCAGTACTTC. This encodes CAWSLASGTREQYF.

On this clone itself: Other DNA sequences in the same sample also yield this CDR3. V usage is TRBV9 and J usage is TRBJ2-7; maybe TRBD1 (5 bases). CDR1 and CDR2 from the germline V gene are SGDLS and YYNGEE. The CDR3 runs to 14 residues. Deletions cut 0 bases from V and 2 bases from J, with 9 bases between. CDR3 residues: CASSVAPGTYEQYF. The CDR3 DNA follows: TGTGCCAGCAGCGTAGCCCCAGGGACCTACGAGCAGTACTTC. The full variable domain, with the rest looked up from reference TRBV9 and TRBJ2-7, is DSGVTQTPKHLITATGQRVTLRCSPRSGDLSVYWYQQSLDQGLQFLIQYYNGEERAKGNILERFSAQQFPDLHSELNLSSLELGDSALYFCASSVAPGTYEQYFGPGTRLTVT.

The CDR3 sequence: CASSVGIGSRGDTIYF. The CDR3 DNA sequence: TGTGCCAGCAGCGTAGGCATAGGGAGCCGGGGGGACACCATATATTTT. V is TRBV9 and J is TRBJ1-3, with a weak D call TRBD1 (5 bases). Germline CDR1 SGDLS, CDR2 YYNGEE. Deletions cut 0 bases from V and 8 bases from J, with 18 bases between. CDR3 length equals 16 residues.

J is TRBJ2-7 and V is TRBV6-1, with D perhaps being TRBD1 or TRBD2 (5 bases each). V shed 4 bases and J shed 1 base, with 14 bases lying between them. Germline CDR1 and CDR2: MNHNS and SASEGT. The CDR3 covers 15 residues. For the CDR3, the DNA is TGTGCCAGCAGTGGGGGACCACCACCTTCCTACGAGCAGTACTTC. Translating gives CASSGGPPPSYEQYF.

V is TRBV7-8 and J is TRBJ2-1, with TRBD2 matching over 9 bases. V dropped 0 bases and J dropped 6; count of bases not matched to a gene: 9. The CDR3 covers 17 residues. Germline CDR1 SGHVS, CDR2 FQNEAQ. CDR3 sequence: CASSLASGSGRGNEQFF. DNA of the CDR3: TGTGCCAGCAGCTTAGCGTCTGGTAGCGGGAGAGGCAATGAGCAGTTCTTC.

This chain uses TRBV27 with TRBJ1-2, with a tentative D call TRBD1 (6 bases). This CDR3 has 13 amino acids. V lost 6 bases and J lost 8, with 16 bases in between. Per the germline V gene, CDR1 is MNHEY and CDR2 is SMNVEV (reference sequence). For the CDR3, the DNA is TGTGCCAGCAGGGAGGGGGGTAAAAGAGGCTACACCTTC. Residues: CASREGGKRGYTF.

V and J are TRBV5-1 and TRBJ1-2; 10 bases are a match to TRBD1. The trim removed 2 bases at V and 2 bases at J, leaving 3 bases unmatched. The germline V gene has CDR1 SGHRS and CDR2 YFSETQ. The CDR3 consists of 15 residues. The CDR3, as DNA: TGCGCCAGCAGCTTAGGGACAGGGGTGAACTATGGCTACACCTTC. This sequence encodes CASSLGTGVNYGYTF.

The CDR3 reads CASSQDSGGRATDTQYF. The CDR3 DNA sequence: TGTGCCAGCAGCCAAGATTCTGGCGGGAGGGCCACAGATACGCAGTATTTT. The V and J genes are TRBV4-2 and TRBJ2-3, with TRBD2 matching over 9 bases. Germline CDR1 is LGHNA and CDR2 is YNFKEQ. The CDR3 is 17 residues long. V lost 0 bases to trimming and J lost 2 bases; unmatched junction nucleotides: 6.

V gene TRBV9 combines with J gene TRBJ2-5, with 14 nucleotides matching TRBD2. The CDR3 consists of 16 residues. The V and J ends lost 4 bases and 5 bases, in that order; junction bases with no gene match: 7. Per the germline V gene, CDR1 is SGDLS and CDR2 is YYNGEE. CDR3 sequence reads: CASSSPGLAGVETQYF. CDR3 in DNA: TGTGCCAGCAGCTCGCCGGGACTAGCGGGAGTTGAGACCCAGTACTTC.

This chain joins TRBV7-3 and TRBJ2-1; 11 bases map to TRBD2. The CDR3 length is 19 residues. The V segment lost 1 base and the J segment 2 bases; nucleotides outside the gene matches: 10. Germline values: CDR1 SGHTA, CDR2 FQGTGA. DNA for the CDR3: TGTGCCAGCAGCTTAATAGGGGCTAGCGGGAGGACTCCCTACAATGAGCAGTTCTTC. This gives the protein CASSLIGASGRTPYNEQFF.

This clone was found once. A much larger clone differs from this one at a single base, so this may be a read error. Other DNA sequences from this sample encode an identical CDR3 as well. The chain recombines TRBV19 with TRBJ1-5, with D hard to call. Germline CDR1 LNHDA, CDR2 SQIVND (reference sequence). This CDR3 spans 14 amino acids. The ends were cut back, 3 bases at V and 0 bases at J, with 6 bases in the middle. Here the CDR3 reads CASSIRDSNQPQHF. The CDR3 DNA reads TGTGCCAGTAGTATCCGCGATAGCAATCAGCCCCAGCATTTT.

The chain has TRBV6-1 and TRBJ2-2; 8 nucleotides align to TRBD2. Germline V gives CDR1 MNHNS, CDR2 SASEGT. The CDR3 is 15 residues long. V gave up 8 bases and J gave up 5 bases; unmatched junction bases: 10. CDR3 amino acids: CASGGLAGRTGELFF. CDR3 bases: TGTGCCAGCGGGGGGCTAGCGGGTAGAACCGGGGAGCTGTTTTTT.

This sequence joins TRBV7-8 and TRBJ2-1, with TRBD2 identical over 8 bases. The V gene end was trimmed by 1 base and the J gene end by 8 bases; junction bases not matched to a gene: 10. The CDR3 extends over 16 amino acids. In germline, CDR1 is SGHVS, CDR2 FQNEAQ. CDR3 bases: TGTGCCAGCAGCTTAGTCGGGGGGGGATATTCACATGAGCAGTTCTTC. It yields the protein CASSLVGGGYSHEQFF.

The chain uses TRBV5-6 and TRBJ2-2, with TRBD1 matching 8 bases. The CDR3 sequence is 15 residues long. Trimming removed 4 bases from V and 7 bases from J; junction bases left unmatched: 9. Looked up from germline, CDR1 is SGHDT and CDR2 is YYEEEE. CDR3 coding DNA: TGTGCCAGCAGCCAGGACAGGGAAGGGGGCGGGGAGCTGTTTTTT. It encodes CASSQDREGGGELFF. The entire variable domain, with the rest obtained from reference TRBV5-6 and TRBJ2-2, is as follows: DAGVTQSPTHLIKTRGQQVTLRCSPKSGHDTVSWYQQALGQGPQFIFQYYEEEERQRGNFPDRFSGHQFPNYSSELNVNALLLGDSALYLCASSQDREGGGELFFGEGSRLTVL.

This chain connects TRBV28 to TRBJ1-4; 10 bases align to TRBD1. The ends lost 3 bases at V and 6 bases at J; junction bases unmatched: 1. Per the germline V gene, CDR1 is MDHEN and CDR2 is SYDVKM. The CDR3 totals 14 residues. Written as DNA, the CDR3 is TGTGCCAGCAGTTTGGGGACAGGGGATGAAAAACTGTTTTTT. Residues: CASSLGTGDEKLFF.

This chain uses TRBV5-6 with TRBJ1-4, with 7 bases aligning to TRBD1. CDR3 length: 16 residues. In germline, CDR1 is SGHDT, CDR2 YYEEEE. V shed 3 bases and J 0 bases; nucleotides not matched to a gene: 5. DNA for the CDR3: TGTGCCAGCAGCTCGGGACAGTATGCAACTAATGAAAAACTGTTTTTT. Translated: CASSSGQYATNEKLFF.

The chain employs TRBV7-3 and TRBJ2-2; D is unclear. CDR3 length equals 16 residues. CDR1 is SGHTA and CDR2 is FQGTGA in the germline V gene. Trimming left V 2 bases short and J 0 bases short, with 10 bases between. The DNA of the CDR3 is TGTGCCAGCAGCTTACATCTCAACCCGAACACCGGGGAGCTGTTTTTT. Amino acid sequence: CASSLHLNPNTGELFF.

The J gene is TRBJ2-7, the V gene TRBV27, with D possibly TRBD2 on 7 matching bases. V was clipped by 6 bases and J by 6 bases, with 18 bases between them. The CDR3 is 14 residues long. From germline, CDR1 is MNHEY and CDR2 SMNVEV (reference sequence). Here the CDR3 reads CASRRGGRGTEQYF. Here the CDR3 DNA reads TGTGCCAGCAGAAGGGGGGGTAGGGGGACCGAGCAGTACTTC.